A selection of T cell receptor beta chains follows, all from one sample in a study of blood T cell repertoires in COVID-19. The protocol was immunoSEQ multiplex PCR, while the TCRdb copy is restricted to in-frame clones and leaves out a portion. The profile shows over 200,000 clones, 70% to 90% of them singletons. The sequenced material came from PBMCs or T cells enriched from blood (not recorded which). These receptors all stem from a man under 40 who had recovered from COVID-19. Each CDR3 is given with its conserved first and last residue. Fields, in order: V gene, J gene, D gene, clone size, CDR3 DNA, CDR3 protein. The D gene is left open where the match is weak. Expanded clones get a size class; other rows say once, few or many, or leave the size out.

TRBV20-1	TRBJ2-1	.	.	TGCAGTGCTAGTTATCGGGGGAGCCCGAGGAATGAGCAGTTCTTC	CSASYRGSPRNEQFF
TRBV10-1	TRBJ2-7	.	.	TGCGCCAGCAGTGAACGTCCCCCTACCGAGCAGTACTTC	CASSERPPTEQYF
TRBV19	TRBJ1-3	.	.	TGTGCCAGTACTAGACAGAGCTCTGGAAACACCATATATTTT	CASTRQSSGNTIYF
TRBV5-1	TRBJ1-1	TRBD1	once	TGCGCCAGCAGCTCTGGACAGGGGGCGCGGTACACTGAAGCTTTCTTT	CASSSGQGARYTEAFF
TRBV30	TRBJ2-3	TRBD2	.	TGTGCCTGGAGTGTACTGAGGGGAGGGTGGGGCACAGATACGCAGTATTTT	CAWSVLRGGWGTDTQYF
TRBV7-9	TRBJ2-1	TRBD2	.	TGTGCCAGCAGCTTAGGTTTGGGACTAGCGGGATACAATGAGCAGTTCTTC	CASSLGLGLAGYNEQFF
TRBV5-8	TRBJ1-2	.	.	TGTGCCAGCAGCTTGGTCTCAGGCTATGGCTACACCTTC	CASSLVSGYGYTF
TRBV6-5	TRBJ1-2	.	.	TGTGCCAGCAGTTACAGGGGACTCGGCTACACCTTC	CASSYRGLGYTF
TRBV7-2	TRBJ2-7	TRBD2	.	TGTGCCAGCAGCTTAGTATCCGGGACTAGCACCGAGCAGTACTTC	CASSLVSGTSTEQYF
TRBV7-2	TRBJ2-3	.	.	TGTGCCAGCAGCTTAGTCACAGGGACCACAGATACGCAGTATTTT	CASSLVTGTTDTQYF
TRBV28	TRBJ2-2	.	.	TGTGCCAGCAGTTTGGAGGGCGCGAACACCGGGGAGCTGTTTTTT	CASSLEGANTGELFF
TRBV19	TRBJ1-4	.	.	TGTGCCAGTATGGACGAAAAATCGGACAGCGAGAAAAATAACCGGGGAGAAAAACTGTTTTTT	CASMDEKSDSEKNNRGEKLFF
TRBV27	TRBJ1-1	.	.	TGTGCCAGCAGTTCCTCCGGGAGGATTGAAGCTTTCTTT	CASSSSGRIEAFF
TRBV29-1	TRBJ2-5	TRBD1	few	TGCAGCGTCGACAGGGGTACCCAAGAGACCCAGTACTTC	CSVDRGTQETQYF
TRBV7-9	TRBJ1-1	.	once	TGTGCCAGCAGCCCGGGGGGCTTCGGAGCTTTCTTT	CASSPGGFGAFF
TRBV25-1	TRBJ2-1	.	.	TGTGCCAGCAGTGAATACCGCTCCAGGTTTGGCAATGAGCAGTTCTTC	CASSEYRSRFGNEQFF
TRBV3-1/TRBV3-2	TRBJ2-1	TRBD1	.	TGTGCCAGCAGCCTTCTTTCCGGGACAGGTTACAATGAGCAGTTCTTC	CASSLLSGTGYNEQFF
TRBV2	TRBJ2-6	.	.	TGTGCCAGCAGGCACAGACAAGCTGGGGCCAACGTCCTGACTTTC	CASRHRQAGANVLTF
TRBV7-9	TRBJ1-1	.	.	TGTGCCAGCAGCCCCCAGGGGAACACTGAAGCTTTCTTT	CASSPQGNTEAFF
TRBV27	TRBJ2-1	.	.	TGTGCCAGCAGTTTATTTGTAGGGCAGGTATTGAGGGAAGACAATGAGCAGTTCTTC	CASSLFVGQVLREDNEQFF
TRBV4-3	TRBJ2-1	TRBD2	.	TGCGCCAGCAGCCAAGAGTCGGGGGGGCCATACAATGAGCAGTTCTTC	CASSQESGGPYNEQFF
TRBV27	TRBJ1-3	.	once	TGTGCCAGCAGTTTATCGGCACCTGGAAACACCATATATTTT	CASSLSAPGNTIYF
TRBV7-2	TRBJ2-5	TRBD2	.	TGTGCCAGCAGCCCGCGGACTAGCGGGCGGCGAGAGATTCCCGAGACCCAGTACTTC	CASSPRTSGRREIPETQYF
TRBV7-2	TRBJ2-7	.	few	TGTGCCAGCAGCCCCCGGGTGGCAGGGGGGCAGGAGCAGTACTTC	CASSPRVAGGQEQYF
TRBV10-2	TRBJ1-4	.	.	TGCGCCAGCAGTGTGTCGAGAAGTGAAAAACTGTTTTTT	CASSVSRSEKLFF
TRBV5-6	TRBJ2-3	TRBD1	.	TGTGCCAGCAGCTCCCTGACAGGGGGGACAGATACGCAGTATTTT	CASSSLTGGTDTQYF
TRBV4-1	TRBJ1-1	.	.	TGCGCCAGCAGCCGACGGACAGAGAACACTGAAGCTTTCTTT	CASSRRTENTEAFF
TRBV6-5	TRBJ2-7	.	.	TGTGCCAGCAGTTTAGTTTTGGGCCGCTCCTACGAGCAGTACTTC	CASSLVLGRSYEQYF
TRBV5-8	TRBJ1-3	.	.	TGTGCCAGCAGCCTGGGGAGCCGAAACACCATATATTTT	CASSLGSRNTIYF
TRBV9	TRBJ2-3	TRBD2	.	TGTGCCACCTCGGGGGGTGATGTTGCAGATACGCAGTATTTT	CATSGGDVADTQYF
TRBV28	TRBJ1-1	.	.	TGTGCCAGCAGTCCAGCGCAATTAAACACTGAAGCTTTCTTT	CASSPAQLNTEAFF